This T cell receptor beta chain was sequenced for a study of blood T cell repertoires in COVID-19. Study details: Some COVID-19 samples were acute and others convalescent; all came from the United States, Italy and Spain. In each case, the material was cDNA or gDNA derived from T cells, B-cell-depleted T cells, or PBMCs.

Germline V gives CDR1 MNHEY, CDR2 SVGAGI. The V end was cut by 2 bases, the J end by 7 bases, with 11 bases between. CDR3 length equals 13 residues. Authors' analysis steps: Reference gene primer amplification in the assay estimated nucleated cell counts. TCRdb keeps only in-frame clones here, not all; method: immunoSEQ multiplex PCR. From that table come the V and J calls and clone size; the DNA was used to work out D and trimming. The sample includes 270,000 or so clones, approximately 84% of them seen just once. This clonotype originated in a human donor in a cohort sampled during active COVID-19. J is TRBJ1-2 and V is TRBV6-5, with D possibly being TRBD1 (6 bases). The source material was peripheral blood. The CDR3 is CASSYDRFSGYTF. The CDR3 nucleotides read TGTGCCAGCAGTTACGACAGGTTCAGTGGCTACACCTTC.